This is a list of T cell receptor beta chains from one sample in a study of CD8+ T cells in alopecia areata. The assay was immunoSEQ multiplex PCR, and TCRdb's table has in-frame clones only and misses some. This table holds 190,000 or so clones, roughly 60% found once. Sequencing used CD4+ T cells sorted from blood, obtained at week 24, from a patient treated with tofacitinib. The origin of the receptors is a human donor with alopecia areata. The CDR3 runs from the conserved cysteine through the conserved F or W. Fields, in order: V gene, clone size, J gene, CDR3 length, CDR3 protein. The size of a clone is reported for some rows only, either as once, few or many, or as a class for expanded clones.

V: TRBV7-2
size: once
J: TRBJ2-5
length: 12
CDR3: CASSQLRETQYF

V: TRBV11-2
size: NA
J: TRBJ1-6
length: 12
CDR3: CASSLGNSPLHF

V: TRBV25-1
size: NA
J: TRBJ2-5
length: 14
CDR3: CASSESYVEQTQYF

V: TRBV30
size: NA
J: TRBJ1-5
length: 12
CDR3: CAWSVNNQPQHF

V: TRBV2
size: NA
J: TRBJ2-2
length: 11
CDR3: CASDSTGELFF

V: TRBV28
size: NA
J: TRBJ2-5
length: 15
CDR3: CASSSRLADKETQYF

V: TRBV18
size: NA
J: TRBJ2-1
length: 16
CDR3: CASSPRANSGVSEQFF

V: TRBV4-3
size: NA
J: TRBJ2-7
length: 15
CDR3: CASSQDSGGSYEQYF

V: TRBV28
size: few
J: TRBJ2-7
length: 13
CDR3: CASSWAAAYEQYF

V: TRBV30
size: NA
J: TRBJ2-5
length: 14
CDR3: CAWSGGSGTETQYF

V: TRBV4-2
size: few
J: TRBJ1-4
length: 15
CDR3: CASSQRAGSGEKLFF

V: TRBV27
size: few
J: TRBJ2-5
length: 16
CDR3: CASSLTGTGGIETQYF

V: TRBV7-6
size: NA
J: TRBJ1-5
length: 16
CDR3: CASSLDPLGQGQPQHF

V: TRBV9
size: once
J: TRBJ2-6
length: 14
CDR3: CASSDDSGANVLTF

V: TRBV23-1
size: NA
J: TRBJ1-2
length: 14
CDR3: CASSRKQGNYGYTF

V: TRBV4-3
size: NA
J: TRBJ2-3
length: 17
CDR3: CASSQDDGRASTDTQYF

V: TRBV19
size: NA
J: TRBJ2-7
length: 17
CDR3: CASRSGTSGTKAYEQYF

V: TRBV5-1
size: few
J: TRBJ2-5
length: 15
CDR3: CASSMSTGGSETQYF

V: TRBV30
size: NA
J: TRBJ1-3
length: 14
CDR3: CAWDETGTGNTIYF

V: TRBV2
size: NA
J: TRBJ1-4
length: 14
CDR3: CASRVLGADEKLFF

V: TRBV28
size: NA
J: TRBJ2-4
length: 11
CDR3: CASSSGSIQYF

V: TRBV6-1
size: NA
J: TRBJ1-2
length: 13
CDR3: CASSVESRRGYTF

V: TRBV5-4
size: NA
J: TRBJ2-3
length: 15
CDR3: CASSLSQASPGTQYF

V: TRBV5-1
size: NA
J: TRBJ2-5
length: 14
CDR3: CASGTGTDQETQYF

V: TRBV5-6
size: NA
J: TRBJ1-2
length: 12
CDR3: CASKTVNYGYTF

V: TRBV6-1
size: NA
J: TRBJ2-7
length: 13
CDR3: CASTAGGTYEQYF

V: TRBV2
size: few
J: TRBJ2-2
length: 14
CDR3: CASSRTGATGELFF

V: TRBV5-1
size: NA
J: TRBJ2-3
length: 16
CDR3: CASSSKTSGATDTQYF

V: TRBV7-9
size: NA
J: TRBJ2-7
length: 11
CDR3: CASSNLYEQYF

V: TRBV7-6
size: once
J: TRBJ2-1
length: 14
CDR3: CASSPGTRYNEQFF

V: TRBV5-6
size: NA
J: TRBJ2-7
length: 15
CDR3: CASSVAGTVSYEQYF

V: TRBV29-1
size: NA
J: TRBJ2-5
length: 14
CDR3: CSIRRDRGEETQYF

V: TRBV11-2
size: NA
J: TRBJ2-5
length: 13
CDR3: CASSLTVEETQYF

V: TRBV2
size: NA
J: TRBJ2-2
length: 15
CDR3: CASSAVNVVTGELFF

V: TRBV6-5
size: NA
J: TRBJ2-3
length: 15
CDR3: CASRDRQLDTDTQYF

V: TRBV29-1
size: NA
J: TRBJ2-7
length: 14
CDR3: CSVQAGASSYEQYF

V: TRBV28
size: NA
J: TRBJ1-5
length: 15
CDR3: CASNEGRGVDQPQHF

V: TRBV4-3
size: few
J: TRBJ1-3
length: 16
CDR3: CASSQYGTGPGNTIYF

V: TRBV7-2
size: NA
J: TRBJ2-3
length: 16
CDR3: CASSRRLAGNTDTQYF

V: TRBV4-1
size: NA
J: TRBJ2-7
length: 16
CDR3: CASSQYLMAEGDEQYF

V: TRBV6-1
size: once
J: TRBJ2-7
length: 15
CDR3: CASRFQVPGGYEQYF

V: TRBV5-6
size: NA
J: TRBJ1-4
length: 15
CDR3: CASKNPGRGDEKLFF

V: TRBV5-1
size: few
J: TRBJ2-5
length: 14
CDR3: CASSLGLAHETQYF

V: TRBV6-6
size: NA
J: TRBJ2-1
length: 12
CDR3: CASSQRYNEQFF

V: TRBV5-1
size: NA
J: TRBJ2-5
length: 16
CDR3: CASSLRLAGAPETQYF

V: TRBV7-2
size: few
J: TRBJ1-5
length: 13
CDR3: CASSLQGYQPQHF

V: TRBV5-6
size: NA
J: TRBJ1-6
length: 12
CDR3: CASSLLRAPLHF

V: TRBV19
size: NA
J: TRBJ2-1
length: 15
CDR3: CASSISPRGSHEQFF

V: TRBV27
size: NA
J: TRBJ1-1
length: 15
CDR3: CASSSRFNKNTEAFF

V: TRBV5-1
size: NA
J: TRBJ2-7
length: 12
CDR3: CASSLTSREQYF

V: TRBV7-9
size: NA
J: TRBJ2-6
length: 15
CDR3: CASSLKGPGANVLTF

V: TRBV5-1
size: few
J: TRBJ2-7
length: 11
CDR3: CASSLGDQQYF

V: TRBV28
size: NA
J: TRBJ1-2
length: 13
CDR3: CASSLGRALGYTF

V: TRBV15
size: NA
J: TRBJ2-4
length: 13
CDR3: CATSSGNKNIQYF

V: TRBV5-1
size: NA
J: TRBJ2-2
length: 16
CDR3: CASTIGPGSNTGELFF

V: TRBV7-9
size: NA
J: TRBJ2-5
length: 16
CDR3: CASSTVAGGVGETQYF

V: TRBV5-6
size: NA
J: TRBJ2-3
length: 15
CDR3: CASSLVTGGPDTQYF

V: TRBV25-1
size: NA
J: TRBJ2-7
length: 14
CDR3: CASSEGRGPYEQYF

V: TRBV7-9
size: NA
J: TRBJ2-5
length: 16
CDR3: CASSPPPKRGQETQYF